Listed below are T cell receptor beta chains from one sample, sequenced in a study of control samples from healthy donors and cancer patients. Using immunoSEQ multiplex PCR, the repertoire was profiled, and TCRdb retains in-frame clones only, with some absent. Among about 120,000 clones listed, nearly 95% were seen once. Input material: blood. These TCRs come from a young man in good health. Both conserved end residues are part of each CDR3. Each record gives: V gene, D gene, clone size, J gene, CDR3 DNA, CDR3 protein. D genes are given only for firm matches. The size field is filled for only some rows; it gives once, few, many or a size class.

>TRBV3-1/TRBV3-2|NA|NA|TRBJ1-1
TGTGCCAGCAGCCAAGATCCTTTGAAGGGCGGATCCTACACTGAAGCTTTCTTT
CASSQDPLKGGSYTEAFF
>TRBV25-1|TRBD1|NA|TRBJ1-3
TGTGCCAGCAGTGAATTCGACAGGGGAGGTCTCCCTGGAAACACCATATATTTT
CASSEFDRGGLPGNTIYF
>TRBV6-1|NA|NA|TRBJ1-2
TGTGCCAGCAGTGAAGCCGGGACAACCTATGGCTACACCTTC
CASSEAGTTYGYTF
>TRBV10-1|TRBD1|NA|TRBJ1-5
TGCGCCAGCAGTGATGCCGGGACAGGGCCCCCAAGGGAGCCCCAGCATTTT
CASSDAGTGPPREPQHF
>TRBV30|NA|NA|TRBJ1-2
TGTGCCTGGAGTCACATCTATGGCTACACCTTC
CAWSHIYGYTF
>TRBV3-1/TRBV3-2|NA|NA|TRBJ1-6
TGTGCCAGCAGCCCGGACAGCGGTAATTCACCCCTCCACTTT
CASSPDSGNSPLHF
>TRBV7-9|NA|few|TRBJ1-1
TGTGCCAGCAGAGAAACACAGGGTAGTACTGAAGCTTTCTTT
CASRETQGSTEAFF
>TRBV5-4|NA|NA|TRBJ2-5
TGTGCCAGCAGCTCACGCGGCGGGACAGATCAAGAGACCCAGTACTTC
CASSSRGGTDQETQYF
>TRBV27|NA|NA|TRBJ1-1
TGTGCCAGCAGTTTCGGTGTTTCCGCGACCGGGATACTCACTGAAGCTTTCTTT
CASSFGVSATGILTEAFF
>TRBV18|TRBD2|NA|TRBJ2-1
TGTGCCAGCTCACCAACGGCGGGGGGCAATGAGCAGTTCTTC
CASSPTAGGNEQFF
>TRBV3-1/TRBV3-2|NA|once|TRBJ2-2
TGTGCCAGCAGCCAATTCGGGGAGCTGTTTTTT
CASSQFGELFF
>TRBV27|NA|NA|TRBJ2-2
TGTGCCAGCAGTCCAGGACAGACCGGGGAGCTGTTTTTT
CASSPGQTGELFF
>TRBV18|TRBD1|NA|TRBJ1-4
TGTGCCAGCTCTCAGTGGCCTCCGGGACAGATAACAACTAATGAAAAACTGTTTTTT
CASSQWPPGQITTNEKLFF
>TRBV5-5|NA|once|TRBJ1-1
TGTGCCAGCAGCTTGGAGGGGTTGCACACTGAAGCTTTCTTT
CASSLEGLHTEAFF
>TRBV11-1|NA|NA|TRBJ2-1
TGTGCCAGCAGCTGGACGGGAAGCTCCTACAATGAGCAGTTCTTC
CASSWTGSSYNEQFF
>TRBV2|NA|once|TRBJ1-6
TGTGCCAGCAACCCGGACAGAGGCTCCTATAATTCACCCCTCCACTTT
CASNPDRGSYNSPLHF
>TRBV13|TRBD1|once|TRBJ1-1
TGTGCCAGCAGTCGCGACAGGGCGAGGAACACTGAAGCTTTCTTT
CASSRDRARNTEAFF